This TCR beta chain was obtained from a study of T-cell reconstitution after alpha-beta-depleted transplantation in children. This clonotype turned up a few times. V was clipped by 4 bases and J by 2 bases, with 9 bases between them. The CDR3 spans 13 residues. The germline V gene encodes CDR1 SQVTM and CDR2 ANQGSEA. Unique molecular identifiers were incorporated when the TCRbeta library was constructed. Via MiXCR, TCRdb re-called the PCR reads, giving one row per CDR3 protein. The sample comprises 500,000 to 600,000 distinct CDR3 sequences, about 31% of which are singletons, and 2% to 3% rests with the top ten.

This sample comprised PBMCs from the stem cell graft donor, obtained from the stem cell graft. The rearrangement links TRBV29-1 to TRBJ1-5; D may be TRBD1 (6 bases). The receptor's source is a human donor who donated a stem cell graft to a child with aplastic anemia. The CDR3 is CSVGEGGNQPQHF. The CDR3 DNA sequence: TGCAGCGTTGGGGAGGGGGGCAATCAGCCCCAGCATTTT.